The 23 T cell receptor beta chains below were found in one sample sequenced in a study of cytomegalovirus exposure and HLA in healthy donors. Researchers ran the PCR with 60 Vbeta and 13 Jbeta primers. Profiled with immunoSEQ multiplex PCR; TCRdb holds only in-frame clones, not every one. Of about 120,000 clones in the sample, roughly 9% were seen once. The sequencing sample was made of PBMCs. All receptors derive from a woman in her thirties or forties in good health and CMV-seropositive.

In this sample, this clone turned up a few times. The chain uses TRBV27 and TRBJ1-5, with TRBD1 matching over 11 bases. Germline CDR1 MNHEY, CDR2 SMNVEV (reference sequence). Trimming at V came to 4 bases and at J to 0 bases, leaving 14 bases not matched to a gene. This CDR3 has 20 residues. In DNA form, the CDR3 reads TGTGCCAGCAGTTCCCGCCTAGGGACAGGGGGAGTTAATAGCAATCAGCCCCAGCATTTT. Protein product: CASSSRLGTGGVNSNQPQHF.

This clone came up a few times. The V call is TRBV2, the J call TRBJ1-1, with a weak D call TRBD1 (5 bases). This CDR3 contains 17 residues. Trimming removed 2 bases from V and 1 base from J, with 17 bases in between. Per germline, CDR1 SNHLY and CDR2 FYNNEI. The CDR3 DNA reads TGTGCCAGCAGTGAATGGCGGGGTCAGGGCACGAACACTGAAGCTTTCTTT. It codes for CASSEWRGQGTNTEAFF.

A few counts support this clone. The rearrangement links TRBV5-1 to TRBJ1-3, with D possibly matching TRBD1 (6 bases). CDR1 SGHRS and CDR2 YFSETQ come from the germline V gene. CDR3 length: 15 amino acids. With 4 bases removed from V and 4 bases from J, the gap between germline ends came to 15 bases. This CDR3 reads CASSPGGGEGNTIYF. Written as DNA, the CDR3 is TGCGCCAGCAGCCCGGGAGGGGGGGAAGGAAACACCATATATTTT.

This chain joins TRBV9 and TRBJ2-1; the D gene is possibly TRBD2 (6 bases). Trimming removed 3 bases from V and 4 bases from J, with 14 bases in between. The CDR3 spans 15 residues. Germline CDR1 and CDR2: SGDLS and YYNGEE. The CDR3 is CASSARGGLYNEQFF. The DNA of the CDR3 is TGTGCCAGCAGCGCAAGAGGAGGGTTATACAATGAGCAGTTCTTC.

This clone was counted a few times. The chain combines TRBV5-1 with TRBJ1-3; D not resolved. This CDR3 has 14 amino acids. V shed 4 bases and J shed 4 bases, with 12 bases lying between them. CDR1 and CDR2 from the germline V gene are SGHRS and YFSETQ. The CDR3 DNA is TGCGCCAGCAGCCCGGACGAGGGAGGAAACACCATATATTTT. Protein sequence: CASSPDEGGNTIYF.

This chain uses TRBV5-1 with TRBJ2-6, with 8 bases aligning to TRBD1. The CDR3 runs 18 residues. Looked up from germline, CDR1 is SGHRS and CDR2 is YFSETQ. V was clipped by 0 bases and J by 1 base; unmatched bases: 6. The CDR3 loop reads CASSLVGQGASGANVLTF. The CDR3 DNA reads TGCGCCAGCAGCTTGGTTGGACAGGGCGCTTCTGGGGCCAACGTCCTGACTTTC.

This chain connects TRBV6-5 to TRBJ2-7, with D perhaps matching TRBD2 (6 bases). The germline V gene has CDR1 MNHEY and CDR2 SVGAGI. V lost 8 bases and J 7 bases, leaving 18 bases between the germline ends. CDR3 length: 13 amino acids. This CDR3 is CASCTGTSQEQYF. CDR3 DNA sequence: TGTGCCAGCTGTACCGGGACTTCTCAGGAGCAGTACTTC.

This clone was observed a handful of times. This chain links TRBV15 with TRBJ1-2, with 8 bases matching TRBD1. The V and J ends lost 4 bases and 4 bases, in that order; junction bases with no gene match: 8. This CDR3 is built from 15 residues. Per the germline V gene, CDR1 is LNHNV and CDR2 is YYDKDF (reference sequence). The CDR3 region is CATSTGGTGVYGYTF. Here the CDR3 DNA reads TGTGCCACCAGCACCGGAGGGACAGGCGTCTATGGCTACACCTTC.

As to this clone: The sample has other DNA sequences that encode this CDR3 too. The rearrangement links TRBV14 to TRBJ1-1; D might be TRBD1 (6 bases). The germline gives CDR1 SGHDN, CDR2 FVKESK. V was clipped by 4 bases and J by 3 bases, with 9 bases between them. The CDR3 is 13 amino acids. CDR3 protein: CASSRNRDTEAFF. CDR3 coding DNA: TGTGCCAGCAGCCGAAACAGGGACACTGAAGCTTTCTTT.

This clone has just a few counts. The V call is TRBV5-1, the J call TRBJ2-3; 12 bases match TRBD2. CDR1 is SGHRS, CDR2 YFSETQ, per germline. Trimming at V came to 0 bases and at J to 1 base, leaving 3 bases not matched to a gene. CDR3 length: 17 amino acids. CDR3 loop: CASSLVLAGGGTDTQYF. The CDR3 nucleotides are TGCGCCAGCAGCTTGGTACTAGCGGGGGGAGGCACAGATACGCAGTATTTT.

J is TRBJ2-3 and V is TRBV7-9; TRBD2 matches at 8 bases. V shed 8 bases, J shed 0 bases, and the junction held 4 bases outside the gene matches. CDR1 and CDR2 from the germline V gene are SEHNR and FQNEAQ (reference sequence). This CDR3 contains 14 residues. The CDR3 bases are TGTGCCAGCCGGGGGGGTACTAGCACAGATACGCAGTATTTT. This encodes CASRGGTSTDTQYF.

The genes are TRBV6-1 and TRBJ1-1, with TRBD1 as a possible D gene (5 bases). Germline loops: CDR1 MNHNS, CDR2 SASEGT. CDR3 length: 11 amino acids. V was shortened by 11 bases and J by 5 bases, with 12 bases between the two germline ends. The CDR3 sequence: CASGVGTEAFF. The DNA of the CDR3 is TGTGCCTCGGGGGTCGGGACTGAAGCTTTCTTT.

The genes are TRBV27 and TRBJ2-2, with no clear D. Germline V CDR1 and CDR2: MNHEY, SMNVEV (reference sequence). The CDR3 loop spans 15 amino acids. V lost 3 bases, J lost 3 bases, and 11 bases lay in between. CDR3 protein: CASSFRVADTGELFF. The CDR3 DNA follows: TGTGCCAGCAGTTTCCGAGTCGCCGACACCGGGGAGCTGTTTTTT.

The rearrangement joins TRBV19 to TRBJ1-5, with unresolved D. V lost 2 bases to trimming and J lost 2 bases, with 13 bases between them. Germline loops: CDR1 LNHDA, CDR2 SQIVND (reference sequence). The CDR3 is made up of 16 amino acids. The CDR3 spells CASSILDSGGNQPQHF. The CDR3 DNA follows: TGTGCCAGTAGTATATTGGACTCTGGGGGCAATCAGCCCCAGCATTTT.

This clone occurred a few times. V gene TRBV5-4 combines with J gene TRBJ1-2; tentatively, D is TRBD1 (5 bases). The CDR3 totals 14 residues. Trimming removed 2 bases from V and 5 bases from J, with 13 bases in between. Germline CDR1 reads SGHNT; CDR2 reads YYREEE (reference sequence). CDR3 sequence: CASSFGKDSYGYTF. The CDR3 DNA is TGTGCCAGCAGCTTTGGCAAAGACAGTTATGGCTACACCTTC.

This chain links TRBV2 with TRBJ1-5; 8 positions agree with TRBD1. Germline CDR1 reads SNHLY; CDR2 reads FYNNEI. The CDR3 consists of 15 residues. V lost 6 bases and J lost 1; bases outside the gene matches: 5. The CDR3 DNA reads as TGTGCCAGCAGATATGACAGGGGAAGCAATCAGCCCCAGCATTTT. Its protein is CASRYDRGSNQPQHF.

This rearrangement joins TRBV7-6 to TRBJ1-4; no reliable D call. The CDR3 is made up of 13 amino acids. The germline gives CDR1 SGHVS, CDR2 FNYEAQ. V lost 6 bases to trimming and J lost 4 bases, with 9 bases between them. This chain's CDR3 is CASRGFSNEKLFF. The DNA for the CDR3 is TGTGCCAGCAGGGGCTTTAGTAATGAAAAACTGTTTTTT.

The chain joins TRBV6-6 to TRBJ1-6; possibly TRBD1 for D (6 bases). CDR1 is MNHNY, CDR2 SVGAGI, per germline (reference sequence). V lost 4 bases, J lost 0 bases, and 10 bases lay in between. The CDR3 contains 16 residues. CDR3 DNA sequence: TGTGCCAGCAGTTCCAGGGGTAGCTCCTATAATTCACCCCTCCACTTT. Protein product: CASSSRGSSYNSPLHF.

This clone was observed a few times. The rearrangement uses TRBV19 and TRBJ1-2; 8 bases fit TRBD1. V was pared by 4 bases and J by 5 bases, with 9 bases of the junction left unmatched. CDR1 and CDR2 from the germline V gene are LNHDA and SQIVND (reference sequence). This CDR3 contains 15 residues. CDR3: CASSTRQQGEYGYTF. The CDR3 bases are TGTGCCAGTAGTACGCGACAACAGGGGGAATATGGCTACACCTTC.

The chain has TRBV7-9 and TRBJ2-7; D may be TRBD1 (6 bases). Looked up from germline, CDR1 is SEHNR and CDR2 is FQNEAQ (reference sequence). The CDR3 has 14 amino acids. V was trimmed by 2 bases and J by 2 bases, leaving 10 bases between them. The CDR3 loop is CASSLLDRAYEQYF. CDR3 in DNA: TGTGCCAGCAGCTTACTGGACAGAGCCTACGAGCAGTACTTC.

The V and J genes are TRBV7-8 and TRBJ1-1; D is possibly TRBD1 (6 bases). Germline lookup yields CDR1 SGHVS and CDR2 FQNEAQ. Trimming shortened V by 6 bases and J by 5 bases, and 13 bases separated the two germline ends. The CDR3 runs 13 residues. DNA for the CDR3: TGTGCCAGCAGTCGAAAAGGGGGAACTGAAGCTTTCTTT. Its translation is CASSRKGGTEAFF.

This rearrangement joins TRBV5-4 to TRBJ1-1; TRBD1 might be the D (6 bases). From germline, CDR1 is SGHNT and CDR2 YYREEE (reference sequence). The V end was cut by 6 bases, the J end by 3 bases, with 15 bases between. The CDR3 runs 14 residues. CDR3 sequence (DNA): TGTGCCAGCACCCTCCAGGGGTTGGACACTGAAGCTTTCTTT. Encoded protein: CASTLQGLDTEAFF.

The chain has TRBV7-7 and TRBJ2-3, with TRBD2 matching over 8 bases. Unmatched junction bases numbered 7, after V lost 4 bases and J lost 1 base. The CDR3 covers 16 residues. The V gene's germline CDR1 is SSHAT and CDR2 FNYEAQ (reference sequence). Here the CDR3 DNA reads TGTGCCAGCAGCTCAGAAGCGCGGGGGGGCACAGATACGCAGTATTTT. Translation: CASSSEARGGTDTQYF.